This T cell receptor (beta chain) was profiled in a study of regulatory T cells in long-lasting Graves disease. Time point: newly diagnosed GD, antithyroid drugs for less than 3 months. The TCR library used RNA extracted from PBMCs. Diagnosis followed American Thyroid Association guidelines for Graves' disease. This clonotype occurred many times. V shed 11 bases and J 4 bases; nucleotides not matched to a gene: 7. The germline CDR1 and CDR2 sequences are SEHNR and FQNEAQ (reference sequence). The CDR3 is made up of 13 amino acids. To make TCR beta libraries, researchers used iRepertoire HTBI primers and Arm-PCR of CDR3 regions. From the multiplex PCR reads, TCRdb called clonotypes with MiXCR, one entry per CDR3 protein. There are over 500,000 distinct CDR3 sequences in the sample; roughly a sixth occur only once, and about 12% lies in the top ten. A further study also used this sample, focusing on T cells in Graves' hyperthyroidism and ophthalmopathy.

This clonotype was obtained from a man between 18 and 29 years old with Graves disease. The specimen was peripheral blood mononuclear cells (PBMCs), collected at new diagnosis, from a patient treated with antithyroid drugs. The rearrangement links TRBV7-9 to TRBJ2-7, with TRBD2 identical over 11 bases. For the CDR3, the DNA is TGTGCCGGCGGACTAGCGGGTGGGTACGAGCAGTACTTC. Protein sequence: CAGGLAGGYEQYF.